This T cell receptor (beta chain) was observed in a study of technical replicates of blood from a handful of donors. Germline V gene data show CDR1 as SGHVS and CDR2 as FQNEAQ. The CDR3 contains 15 residues. V shed 1 base and J shed 0 bases, with 8 bases lying between them. Libraries were prepared by immunoSEQ multiplex PCR; TCRdb keeps only in-frame clonotypes and omits some of them. The table lists about 72,000 clones, over 85% of them singletons. This sequence was found in a human donor in good health. What was sequenced was T cells isolated from PBMCs. The chain joins TRBV7-8 to TRBJ2-3; a possible D gene is TRBD2 (6 bases). The CDR3 DNA sequence: TGTGCCAGCAGCTTAGTGCGGGGCAGCACAGATACGCAGTATTTT. Its protein product is CASSLVRGSTDTQYF.